Listed below are T cell receptor beta chains from one sample, sequenced in a study of blood T cell repertoires in COVID-19. Sequenced by immunoSEQ multiplex PCR; TCRdb stores in-frame clones only, minus some. Here the sample spans about 140,000 clones, around 84% being singletons. The sequenced sample was peripheral blood. Receptors originate from a human donor in a cohort sampled during active COVID-19. Each CDR3 is given with its conserved first and last residue. Fields, in order: D gene, V gene, J gene, clone size, CDR3 protein, CDR3 DNA. D genes are given only for firm matches. Clone size appears in some rows only: once, few, many, or a class for an expanded clone.

>-|TRBV30|TRBJ2-6|-
CACAPIQSGFPRQSSGANVLTF
TGTGCCTGCGCTCCTATTCAATCTGGATTTCCCAGGCAGAGCTCTGGGGCCAACGTCCTGACTTTC
>TRBD2|TRBV6-5|TRBJ2-1|few
CASSPTSGGDHEQFF
TGTGCCAGCAGCCCGACTAGCGGGGGGGACCATGAGCAGTTCTTC
>-|TRBV10-2|TRBJ2-4|-
CASRLRDIQYF
TGCGCCAGCAGGCTCAGGGACATTCAGTACTTC
>TRBD1|TRBV7-6|TRBJ2-2|-
CASSEDREANTGELFF
TGTGCCAGCAGCGAAGACAGGGAAGCGAACACCGGGGAGCTGTTTTTT
>TRBD1|TRBV28|TRBJ1-1|-
CASSLTGVRMNTEAFF
TGTGCCAGCAGTCTCACAGGGGTCAGAATGAACACTGAAGCTTTCTTT
>TRBD2|TRBV2|TRBJ2-7|-
CASSSLGGRVYF
TGTGCCAGCAGTTCCCTTGGCGGGAGAGTGTACTTC
>TRBD1|TRBV28|TRBJ1-5|-
CASRTGTGFDNQPQHF
TGTGCCAGCAGGACCGGGACAGGGTTTGACAATCAGCCCCAGCATTTT
>-|TRBV3-1/TRBV3-2|TRBJ2-3|-
CASSQTGGTDTQYF
TGTGCCAGCAGCCAAACGGGGGGCACAGATACGCAGTATTTT
>TRBD1|TRBV6-5|TRBJ1-5|-
CASSRTGEFAGPQHF
TGTGCCAGCAGTAGGACAGGGGAGTTTGCAGGGCCCCAGCATTTT
>TRBD1|TRBV5-1|TRBJ1-2|-
CASSSGQGGGGYTF
TGCGCCAGCAGCTCCGGACAGGGTGGGGGTGGCTACACCTTC
>TRBD2|TRBV28|TRBJ2-3|-
CASSLEIPGLGSQYF
TGTGCCAGCAGTCTGGAAATCCCGGGACTAGGATCGCAGTATTTT
>TRBD2|TRBV4-2|TRBJ2-5|once
CASSQELSGGVRETQYF
TGTGCCAGCAGCCAAGAGCTTAGCGGGGGGGTGAGGGAGACCCAGTACTTC
>-|TRBV19|TRBJ1-2|-
CASSWAQGSYGYTF
TGTGCCAGTAGTTGGGCGCAGGGCTCCTATGGCTACACCTTC
>TRBD2|TRBV5-1|TRBJ2-2|-
CASNIGGANTGELFF
TGCGCCAGCAACATCGGGGGGGCCAACACCGGGGAGCTGTTTTTT
>-|TRBV28|TRBJ2-1|-
CASSFPPLATSYNEQFF
TGTGCCAGCAGTTTCCCCCCCCTAGCGACCTCCTACAATGAGCAGTTCTTC
>-|TRBV9|TRBJ2-7|-
CASSAQGRSYEQYF
TGTGCCAGCAGCGCACAGGGGAGGTCCTACGAGCAGTACTTC
>TRBD1|TRBV5-1|TRBJ1-1|-
CASSLDGQGNTEAFF
TGCGCCAGCAGCTTGGATGGACAGGGGAACACTGAAGCTTTCTTT
>-|TRBV12-3/TRBV12-4|TRBJ1-4|-
CASRQATNEKLFF
TGTGCCAGCAGACAGGCAACTAATGAAAAACTGTTTTTT
>-|TRBV7-9|TRBJ2-7|-
CASSYRDNPYEQYF
TGTGCCAGCAGCTACCGGGACAACCCCTACGAGCAGTACTTC
>-|TRBV30|TRBJ1-4|few
CAWSDLRGPNEKLFF
TGTGCCTGGAGTGACCTGAGAGGGCCGAATGAAAAACTGTTTTTT
>-|TRBV6-5|TRBJ2-4|-
CASSYSRSDIQYF
TGTGCCAGCAGTTACTCGAGGTCGGACATTCAGTACTTC
>-|TRBV30|TRBJ2-1|-
CAWSPGAGQFF
TGTGCCTGGTCCCCAGGGGCAGGGCAGTTCTTC
>TRBD2|TRBV18|TRBJ2-1|-
CASSPPNRAGVYNEQFF
TGTGCCAGCTCACCGCCCAATCGAGCGGGGGTTTACAATGAGCAGTTCTTC
>TRBD1|TRBV19|TRBJ1-1|-
CASNVHRDRVPFF
TGTGCCAGTAATGTACACCGGGACAGGGTCCCTTTCTTT
>TRBD2|TRBV6-5|TRBJ2-7|many
CASSYSLAGFSYEQYF
TGTGCCAGCAGTTACTCACTAGCGGGATTCTCCTACGAGCAGTACTTC
>TRBD1|TRBV4-2|TRBJ1-2|-
CASSQDEVGTATNYGYTF
TGTGCCAGCAGCCAAGATGAGGTGGGGACAGCGACTAACTATGGCTACACCTTC
>-|TRBV28|TRBJ2-1|-
CASRDYEQFF
TGTGCCAGCAGGGACTATGAGCAGTTCTTC
>TRBD1|TRBV13|TRBJ2-1|-
CASSLVQGASNEQFF
TGTGCCAGCAGCTTAGTACAGGGGGCCTCCAATGAGCAGTTCTTC
>-|TRBV5-4|TRBJ1-2|-
CASREGYGYTF
TGTGCCAGCAGGGAGGGGTACGGCTACACCTTC
>TRBD2|TRBV19|TRBJ2-7|-
CASSGGSSYEQYF
TGTGCCAGTTCCGGCGGGAGCTCCTACGAGCAGTACTTC
>TRBD2|TRBV5-4|TRBJ2-1|-
CASSLWMRESYNEQFF
TGTGCCAGCAGCTTGTGGATGCGGGAGTCCTACAATGAGCAGTTCTTC
>TRBD2|TRBV13|TRBJ2-5|few
CASSLGLAGVLETQYF
TGTGCCAGCAGCTTAGGACTAGCGGGGGTACTAGAGACCCAGTACTTC
>-|TRBV18|TRBJ2-2|-
CASSPPDRELFF
TGTGCCAGCTCACCCCCAGACAGAGAGCTGTTTTTT
>TRBD1|TRBV11-2|TRBJ1-1|-
CASSVHRGNTEAFF
TGTGCCAGCAGCGTCCACAGGGGAAACACTGAAGCTTTCTTT
>TRBD1|TRBV28|TRBJ1-1|-
CASSNGQGGTEAFF
TGTGCCAGCAGCAATGGACAGGGGGGCACTGAAGCTTTCTTT
>TRBD2|TRBV3-1/TRBV3-2|TRBJ2-3|few
CASRPGLVVDTQYF
TGTGCCAGCAGGCCGGGACTAGTGGTAGATACGCAGTATTTT
>-|TRBV6-5|TRBJ1-2|once
CASNSGVDYGYTF
TGTGCCAGCAATTCAGGGGTGGACTATGGCTACACCTTC
>TRBD1|TRBV11-2|TRBJ2-5|-
CASSHGTGLGETQYF
TGTGCCAGCAGCCATGGGACAGGCCTGGGGGAGACCCAGTACTTC
>-|TRBV27|TRBJ2-7|-
CASSLEIGYEQYF
TGTGCCAGCAGTCTGGAGATCGGATACGAGCAGTACTTC
>TRBD1|TRBV5-1|TRBJ1-1|once
CASSKDRVKTAFF
TGCGCCAGCAGCAAAGACAGGGTTAAAACGGCTTTCTTT
>TRBD2|TRBV6-1|TRBJ2-2|-
CASSETSAINTGELFF
TGTGCCAGCAGTGAGACTAGCGCAATTAACACCGGGGAGCTGTTTTTT
>TRBD1|TRBV3-1/TRBV3-2|TRBJ1-2|-
CASSQDRTGRGYTF
TGTGCCAGCAGCCAAGATCGGACAGGGCGCGGCTACACCTTC
>TRBD2|TRBV5-4|TRBJ2-3|-
CASSLALAGFTDTQYF
TGTGCCAGCAGCTTGGCCCTAGCGGGCTTCACAGATACGCAGTATTTT
>-|TRBV7-3|TRBJ2-1|-
CASSSESLDNEQFF
TGTGCCAGCAGCTCTGAGTCACTAGACAATGAGCAGTTCTTC
>TRBD2|TRBV6-5|TRBJ2-1|few
CASSYKAGDEQFF
TGTGCCAGCAGTTACAAGGCGGGAGATGAGCAGTTCTTC
>-|TRBV4-1|TRBJ2-3|few
CASSSPQDTQYF
TGCGCCAGCAGTTCCCCACAGGATACGCAGTATTTT
>TRBD1|TRBV7-9|TRBJ2-6|few
CASSLLETGTINVLTF
TGTGCCAGCAGCTTACTTGAGACAGGGACGATTAACGTCCTGACTTTC
>TRBD2|TRBV19|TRBJ2-7|-
CASSTLLGGPYEQYF
TGTGCCAGTAGTACCCTCCTGGGAGGGCCCTACGAGCAGTACTTC
>-|TRBV10-3|TRBJ2-7|-
CAPHQPAGTRQQYF
TGTGCCCCACACCAACCAGCGGGCACTCGTCAGCAGTACTTC
>TRBD1|TRBV29-1|TRBJ2-6|-
CSVGTDAGANVLTF
TGCAGCGTAGGGACAGATGCTGGGGCCAACGTCCTGACTTTC
>TRBD1|TRBV4-1|TRBJ2-5|-
CASSLFTGGQETQYF
TGCGCCAGCAGCCTTTTCACAGGGGGGCAAGAGACCCAGTACTTC
>-|TRBV5-1|TRBJ1-4|-
CASSLPGRKSEKLFF
TGCGCCAGCAGCTTGCCGGGAAGGAAGAGTGAAAAACTGTTTTTT
>TRBD1|TRBV5-5|TRBJ2-7|-
CASSYGQGQQSSYEQYF
TGTGCCAGCAGCTACGGACAGGGACAGCAAAGCTCCTACGAGCAGTACTTC
>TRBD1|TRBV19|TRBJ2-5|-
CASRGTGGAETQYF
TGTGCCAGTAGGGGAACAGGGGGCGCGGAGACCCAGTACTTC
>-|TRBV6-5|TRBJ1-1|-
CASSTDLNTEAFF
TGTGCCAGCAGCACCGACTTGAACACTGAAGCTTTCTTT
>-|TRBV19|TRBJ2-7|-
CASSINGGRQEQYF
TGTGCCAGTAGTATAAACGGGGGACGGCAAGAGCAGTACTTC
>TRBD2|TRBV11-2|TRBJ2-1|-
CASSLRSNAGGRNEQFF
TGTGCCAGCAGCTTGAGGTCAAATGCGGGGGGGCGGAATGAGCAGTTCTTC